The present TCR beta chain was sequenced within a study of T-cell memory formation after mild COVID-19. The study, taken as a whole, reports: Confirmation of SARS-CoV-2 specificity was lacking for second-wave clones peaking day 37.

A few counts support this clonotype. No antigen is known for it. From 5'RACE with constant-segment primers came TCR alpha and TCR beta cDNA libraries that carried sample barcodes and UMIs. TCRdb reprocessed the 5' RACE reads via MiXCR and lists one record per CDR3 protein. The profile shows 150,000 or so distinct CDR3 sequences, 30% to 35% of them singletons. Material: PBMCs or a T cell subset sorted from them (not recorded which). This sequence was found in an adult woman who had mild COVID-19 (a few samples of this study predate the infection). Cell type and time point are not known.

This CDR3 is CASSSGRADSPLHF. DNA of the CDR3: TGTGCCAGCAGCTCTGGCAGGGCGGATTCACCCCTCCACTTT. The chain is built from TRBV5-4 and TRBJ1-6; weak D call: TRBD1 (5 bases). Germline lookup yields CDR1 SGHNT and CDR2 YYREEE (reference sequence). CDR3 length equals 14 residues. Between the trimmed V and J ends, which lost 3 bases and 8 bases, there was a span of 12 bases. Based on the CDR3 plus reference TRBV5-4 and TRBJ1-6, the full variable domain is ETGVTQSPTHLIKTRGQQVTLRCSSQSGHNTVSWYQQALGQGPQFIFQYYREEENGRGNFPPRFSGLQFPNYSSELNVNALELDDSALYLCASSSGRADSPLHFGNGTRLTVT.